The 30 T cell receptor beta chains presented below share a single source sample, sequenced in a study of PD-1 blockade in mismatch repair-deficient tumors. Some clones are missing from TCRdb's copy, which holds only in-frame ones; the method was immunoSEQ multiplex PCR. This repertoire shows roughly 130,000 clones, about 90% found once; its top ten account for about 10%. Sequences were derived from peripheral blood, sampled approximately 69 weeks after starting pembrolizumab. These receptors came from an adult with mismatch repair-deficient cancer.

The rearrangement links TRBV11-3 to TRBJ2-7; tentative D call: TRBD1 (5 bases). The CDR3 runs to 14 residues. V lost 5 bases, J lost 0 bases, and 11 bases lay in between. Per germline, CDR1 SGHNT and CDR2 YENEEA. The CDR3 sequence: CASSTRQSSYEQYF. As DNA, the CDR3 is TGTGCCAGCAGCACAAGACAGAGCTCCTACGAGCAGTACTTC.

The chain recombines TRBV10-2 with TRBJ2-3; 8 nucleotides line up with TRBD2. This CDR3 has 15 residues. Germline V gene sequence: CDR1 WSHSY, CDR2 SAAADI. The junction had 7 bases not matched to a gene; V was cut back by 8 bases and J by 0 bases. DNA of the CDR3: TGCGCCAGCGTCGATCCTAGCGGGAGCACAGATACGCAGTATTTT. This sequence encodes CASVDPSGSTDTQYF.

The genes are TRBV5-1 and TRBJ2-1, with 8 bases matching TRBD1. Trimming took 4 bases from V and 8 from J; bases not matched to a gene: 5. Germline V gives CDR1 SGHRS, CDR2 YFSETQ. The CDR3 runs 13 residues. Written as DNA, the CDR3 is TGCGCCAGCAGCCCTTGGACAGGGCATGAGCAGTTCTTC. Translation gives CASSPWTGHEQFF.

The V gene is TRBV11-3, the J gene TRBJ2-1; TRBD1 aligns across 11 bases. This CDR3 spans 15 amino acids. The trim removed 5 bases at V and 8 bases at J, leaving 8 bases unmatched. Germline CDR1 SGHNT, CDR2 YENEEA. The CDR3 spells CASSAPGQGVDEQFF. CDR3 nucleotides: TGTGCCAGCAGCGCTCCGGGACAGGGGGTTGATGAGCAGTTCTTC.

This clone appeared once. The chain employs TRBV12-5 and TRBJ2-1; D is perhaps TRBD1 (5 bases). CDR3 length: 12 amino acids. V lost 8 bases and J 2 bases, leaving 7 bases between the germline ends. Germline V gene sequence: CDR1 LGHNT, CDR2 FRNRAP. CDR3 nucleotides: TGTGCTAGTTCAGGGCCCTACAATGAGCAGTTCTTC. The encoded protein is CASSGPYNEQFF.

The CDR3 reads CASSLGREKEKLFF. CDR3 bases: TGCGCCAGCAGCTTGGGACGAGAAAAAGAAAAACTGTTTTTT. The J gene is TRBJ1-4, the V gene TRBV5-1; D is ambiguous. The V gene lost 0 bases and the J gene lost 8 bases, with 11 bases spanning the gap. CDR1 and CDR2 from the germline V gene are SGHRS and YFSETQ. CDR3 length: 14 amino acids.

The chain has TRBV9 and TRBJ2-1; TRBD1 might be the D (7 bases). CDR1 is SGDLS and CDR2 is YYNGEE in the germline V gene. Trimming removed 0 bases from V and 0 bases from J, with 13 bases in between. The CDR3 is made up of 17 amino acids. CDR3 DNA sequence: TGTGCCAGCAGCGTAGGCGGAGGGGGCAGCTCCTACAATGAGCAGTTCTTC. Its translation: CASSVGGGGSSYNEQFF.

The rearrangement links TRBV5-4 to TRBJ2-2, with D perhaps matching TRBD1 (6 bases). The CDR3 extends over 12 amino acids. The ends were cut back, 8 bases at V and 5 bases at J, with 10 bases in the middle. Germline assignment: CDR1 SGHNT and CDR2 YYREEE (reference sequence). The CDR3 is CASNQGTGELFF. For the CDR3, the DNA is TGTGCCAGTAACCAGGGGACCGGGGAGCTGTTTTTT.

The gene calls are TRBV28 and TRBJ2-1; D unresolved. From germline, CDR1 is MDHEN and CDR2 SYDVKM. V was clipped by 2 bases and J by 0 bases, with 5 bases between them. There are 14 residues in the CDR3. CDR3: CASSLDSSYNEQFF. CDR3 nucleotides: TGTGCCAGCAGTTTAGATTCCTCCTACAATGAGCAGTTCTTC.

The V call is TRBV9, the J call TRBJ1-1; the D gene is possibly TRBD1 (5 bases). V lost 0 bases and J 11 bases, leaving 20 bases between the germline ends. The CDR3 covers 15 residues. Germline assignment: CDR1 SGDLS and CDR2 YYNGEE. CDR3 in DNA: TGTGCCAGCAGCGTAGGTGCCCCCGGGGAGGGGCTGGCTTTCTTT. Protein: CASSVGAPGEGLAFF.

The genes are TRBV7-6 and TRBJ2-7; 8 nucleotides match TRBD1. Germline CDR1 SGHVS, CDR2 FNYEAQ. The CDR3 has 15 residues. V was pared by 5 bases and J by 2 bases, with 8 bases of the junction left unmatched. CDR3 DNA sequence: TGTGCCAGCAGCCTCCTGACAGGGGATACCTACGAGCAGTACTTC. Amino acid sequence: CASSLLTGDTYEQYF.

The chain recombines TRBV7-2 with TRBJ1-2, with D unclear. Germline-derived CDR1 and CDR2 are SGHTA and FQGNSA. The CDR3 is 14 residues long. The V end lost 4 bases, the J end lost 4 bases, and 13 bases lay between the germline ends. DNA of the CDR3: TGTGCCAGCAGCTCTCCATCGGGGTTCTATGGCTACACCTTC. Translation: CASSSPSGFYGYTF.

This sequence joins TRBV18 and TRBJ2-1, with D possibly TRBD2 on 5 matching bases. CDR1 and CDR2 from the germline V gene are KGHSH and LQKENI. Trimming took off 3 bases at V and 8 bases at J, with 8 bases between the two ends. The CDR3 extends over 12 amino acids. For the CDR3, the DNA is TGTGCCAGCTCACCCGGAGGCGATGAGCAGTTCTTC. This translates into CASSPGGDEQFF.

This clone was detected once. The chain uses TRBV27 and TRBJ2-1, with D maybe TRBD1 (6 bases). Trimming removed 2 bases at V and 7 bases at J, with 12 bases between. Germline loops: CDR1 MNHEY, CDR2 SMNVEV (reference sequence). The CDR3 is 14 residues long. The CDR3 DNA reads as TGTGCCAGCAGTTTAACGACACAGGGAAATGAGCAGTTCTTC. It specifies CASSLTTQGNEQFF.

The chain combines TRBV18 with TRBJ2-1, with D uncertain. V lost 3 bases and J lost 9, with 18 bases in between. The CDR3 is made up of 15 amino acids. Germline CDR1 reads KGHSH; CDR2 reads LQKENI. The CDR3 DNA reads as TGTGCCAGCTCACCCCCAGGTACCAATCCTGGTGAGCAGTTCTTC. Protein: CASSPPGTNPGEQFF.

The gene calls are TRBV4-1 and TRBJ1-5; D is perhaps TRBD1 (5 bases). Germline loops: CDR1 MGHRA, CDR2 YSYEKL. Trimming stripped 1 base from V and 11 bases from J, with 15 bases between. This CDR3 has 14 residues. CDR3 DNA sequence: TGCGCCAGCAGCCAAGGTGAATCAGGGTGGGCCCAGCATTTT. Translated: CASSQGESGWAQHF.

CDR3 DNA: TGTGCCTGGAGTACCGGGACAGGGATTTTGCTCGAGCAGTACTTC. Amino acid sequence: CAWSTGTGILLEQYF. V and J are TRBV30 and TRBJ2-7; 9 bases line up with TRBD1. The CDR3 loop spans 15 amino acids. CDR1 and CDR2 (germline): GTSNPN, SVGIG (reference sequence). With 2 bases clipped from V and 6 bases from J, the junction kept 11 bases outside the gene matches.

V and J are TRBV5-5 and TRBJ2-3; 7 positions match TRBD2. In germline, CDR1 is SGHKS, CDR2 YYEKEE (reference sequence). With V trimmed by 1 base and J by 4 bases, 9 bases remained unmatched. The CDR3 consists of 16 residues. CDR3 DNA: TGTGCCAGCAGCTTGAGCGCGGGAGCATTAGCAGATACGCAGTATTTT. Its translation: CASSLSAGALADTQYF.

This sequence joins TRBV28 and TRBJ1-5; D not resolved. Germline values: CDR1 MDHEN, CDR2 SYDVKM. The CDR3 sequence is 15 residues long. The V end lost 3 bases, the J end lost 0 bases, and 9 bases lay between the germline ends. The CDR3 spells CASSLRAYSNQPQHF. In DNA form, the CDR3 reads TGTGCCAGCAGTTTGCGAGCGTATAGCAATCAGCCCCAGCATTTT.

The chain uses TRBV7-8 and TRBJ2-5, with D unresolved. V was trimmed by 3 bases and J by 1 base, leaving 3 bases between them. This CDR3 spans 12 amino acids. The germline gives CDR1 SGHVS, CDR2 FQNEAQ. The CDR3 is CASSFLQETQYF. The CDR3 DNA reads TGTGCCAGCAGCTTCCTCCAAGAGACCCAGTACTTC.

This chain links TRBV7-3 with TRBJ1-5, with D maybe TRBD1 (6 bases). Trimming removed 3 bases from V and 0 bases from J, with 15 bases in between. CDR3 length: 17 amino acids. The germline V gene encodes CDR1 SGHTA and CDR2 FQGTGA. The CDR3 sequence is CASSFRTEPDSNQPQHF. The CDR3 nucleotides are TGTGCCAGCAGCTTCCGGACAGAGCCAGATAGCAATCAGCCCCAGCATTTT.

The CDR3 loop reads CASSRGPNEKLFF. The CDR3, as DNA: TGTGCCAGTAGTAGGGGACCGAATGAAAAACTGTTTTTT. This rearrangement joins TRBV19 to TRBJ1-4, with D possibly TRBD1 on 5 matching bases. The CDR3 length is 13 residues. Trimming stripped 4 bases from V and 5 bases from J, with 8 bases between. Germline V CDR1 and CDR2: LNHDA, SQIVND (reference sequence).

This chain uses TRBV9 with TRBJ2-1; TRBD1 might be the D (6 bases). Germline V gene data show CDR1 as SGDLS and CDR2 as YYNGEE. The V end lost 0 bases, the J end lost 8 bases, and 12 bases lay between the germline ends. The CDR3 sequence is 14 residues long. CDR3 sequence: CASSVVQGRDEQFF. The CDR3 DNA follows: TGTGCCAGCAGCGTAGTTCAGGGGCGGGATGAGCAGTTCTTC.

This rearrangement joins TRBV29-1 to TRBJ2-7; the match to TRBD1 covers 11 bases. Losses at the gene ends were 4 bases for V and 5 bases for J; bases not matched to a gene: 4. The CDR3 is 13 amino acids. Germline assignment: CDR1 SQVTM and CDR2 ANQGSEA. This chain's CDR3 is CSVVPGQGDEQYF. The CDR3 region has the DNA TGCAGCGTTGTCCCGGGACAGGGGGACGAGCAGTACTTC.

This chain joins TRBV30 and TRBJ1-3; 8 nucleotides align to TRBD1. This CDR3 is built from 14 residues. CDR1 is GTSNPN, CDR2 SVGIG, per germline (reference sequence). V was pared by 2 bases and J by 5 bases, with 5 bases of the junction left unmatched. The CDR3 DNA follows: TGTGCCTGGAGTATTCAGGGGGCAAGAAACACCATATATTTT. Protein product: CAWSIQGARNTIYF.

This chain uses TRBV27 with TRBJ1-5, with 9 bases matching TRBD1. Germline V lookup: CDR1 MNHEY, CDR2 SMNVEV (reference sequence). The CDR3 has 17 residues. The V gene end was trimmed by 1 base and the J gene end by 2 bases; junction bases not matched to a gene: 6. CDR3 DNA: TGTGCCAGCAGTTTATTTTGGGGACAGGGCGGCAATCAGCCCCAGCATTTT. This sequence encodes CASSLFWGQGGNQPQHF.

The chain recombines TRBV4-1 with TRBJ2-7; D might be TRBD2 (6 bases). V dropped 0 bases and J dropped 7 bases, with 7 bases sitting between them. CDR3 length equals 12 residues. In germline, CDR1 is MGHRA, CDR2 YSYEKL. The CDR3 here is CASSQESGEQYF. CDR3 in DNA: TGCGCCAGCAGCCAAGAAAGCGGGGAGCAGTACTTC.

The rearrangement links TRBV15 to TRBJ2-4; 8 bases fit TRBD1. Germline V gene sequence: CDR1 LNHNV, CDR2 YYDKDF (reference sequence). This CDR3 is 15 amino acids long. Trimming took 3 bases from V and 7 from J; bases not matched to a gene: 8. The CDR3 DNA sequence: TGTGCCACCAGCAGGTCAAGGACAGGGCGGAACATTCAGTACTTC. Translation gives CATSRSRTGRNIQYF.

This chain connects TRBV19 to TRBJ2-1, with 12 bases that match TRBD2. The germline CDR1 and CDR2 sequences are LNHDA and SQIVND (reference sequence). The CDR3 spans 14 residues. V trimming: 9 bases; J trimming: 7 bases; junction bases outside the gene matches: 7. The chain's CDR3 is CASRLAGEPNEQFF. The CDR3 coding sequence is TGTGCCAGCAGACTAGCGGGAGAACCTAATGAGCAGTTCTTC. Filled out from reference TRBV19 and TRBJ2-1, the complete variable domain reads DGGITQSPKYLFRKEGQNVTLSCEQNLNHDAMYWYRQDPGQGLRLIYYSQIVNDFQKGDIAEGYSVSREKKESFPLTVTSAQKNPTAFYLCASRLAGEPNEQFFGPGTRLTVL.

The chain links TRBV7-9 to TRBJ2-3; TRBD2 is a possible D gene (6 bases). V was shortened by 6 bases and J by 2 bases, with 15 bases between the two germline ends. The CDR3 extends over 15 amino acids. Germline V lookup: CDR1 SEHNR, CDR2 FQNEAQ (reference sequence). The CDR3 region is CASRPGRDPTDTQYF. CDR3 sequence (DNA): TGTGCCAGCAGACCAGGGCGGGATCCCACAGATACGCAGTATTTT.